This TCR beta chain is drawn from a study of blood T cell repertoires in COVID-19. How the authors handled the data: Counts of nucleated cells, estimated from reference gene primer amplification, were obtained. Data came from immunoSEQ multiplex PCR; TCRdb stores just in-frame clones and leaves some out. V and J calls and clone size are as listed in that table; D and trimming were resolved from the DNA. Here the sample spans approximately 150,000 clones, approximately 87% being singletons. This CDR3 comprises 15 residues. Germline-derived CDR1 and CDR2 are MDHEN and SYDVKM. The V gene end was trimmed by 3 bases and the J gene end by 5 bases; junction bases not matched to a gene: 7.

The sample comprised peripheral blood. This TCR derives from a woman aged 50 to 60 with active or convalescent COVID-19. J is TRBJ2-7 and V is TRBV28; 10 bases agree with TRBD1. CDR3 DNA: TGTGCCAGCAGTTTTTCGGGACAGGGGTCGGACGAGCAGTACTTC. It is translated as CASSFSGQGSDEQYF.